This T cell receptor (beta chain) was obtained from a study of cytomegalovirus exposure and HLA in healthy donors. Whole-study results and caveats: TCR beta chains numbering more than 150 were designated cytomegalovirus-associated. In vitro checks showed that three CMV-associated chains really do target CMV antigens. Most TCRs appeared rarely, but some public TCRs recurred in many donors.

The validation cohort, a group of 120 subjects, included the donors and was separate from the approximately 700-subject first cohort. This clone came up once. Its antigen is not identified. Germline CDR1 and CDR2: LNHNV and YYDKDF (reference sequence). The CDR3 runs 16 residues. The trim removed 0 bases at V and 4 bases at J, leaving 7 bases unmatched. Sequenced by immunoSEQ multiplex PCR; TCRdb stores in-frame clones only, minus some. The sample includes some 150,000 clones, about 91% of them seen just once. The receptor was derived from a young man in good health and CMV-seropositive. The chain couples TRBV15 to TRBJ1-1, with 8 bases that match TRBD1. Sequenced input: PBMCs. The CDR3 region is CATSRERTGRFTEAFF. For the CDR3, the DNA is TGTGCCACCAGCAGAGAGCGGACAGGGAGATTCACTGAAGCTTTCTTT.